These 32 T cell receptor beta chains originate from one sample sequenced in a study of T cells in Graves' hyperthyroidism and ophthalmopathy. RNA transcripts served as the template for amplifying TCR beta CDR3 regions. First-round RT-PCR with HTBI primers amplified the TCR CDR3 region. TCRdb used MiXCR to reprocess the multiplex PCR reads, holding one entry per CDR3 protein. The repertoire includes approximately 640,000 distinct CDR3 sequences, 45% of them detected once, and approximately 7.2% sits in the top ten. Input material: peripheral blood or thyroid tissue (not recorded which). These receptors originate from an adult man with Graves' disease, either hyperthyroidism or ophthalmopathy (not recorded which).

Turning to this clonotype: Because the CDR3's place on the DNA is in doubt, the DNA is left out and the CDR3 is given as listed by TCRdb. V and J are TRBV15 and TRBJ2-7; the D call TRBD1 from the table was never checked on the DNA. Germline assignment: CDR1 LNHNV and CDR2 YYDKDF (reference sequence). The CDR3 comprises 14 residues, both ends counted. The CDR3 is CATSQGVGQGILYF.

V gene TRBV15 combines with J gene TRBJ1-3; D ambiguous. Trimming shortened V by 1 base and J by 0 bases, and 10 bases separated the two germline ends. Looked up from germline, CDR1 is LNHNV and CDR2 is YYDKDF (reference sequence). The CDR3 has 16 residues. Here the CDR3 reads CATSRGGGNSGNTIYF. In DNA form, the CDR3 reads TGTGCCACCAGCAGAGGGGGAGGCAACTCTGGAAACACCATATATTTT.

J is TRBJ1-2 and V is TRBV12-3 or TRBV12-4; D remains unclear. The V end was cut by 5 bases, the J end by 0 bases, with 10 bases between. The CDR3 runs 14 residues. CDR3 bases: TGTGCCAGCAGTCAGTTGGGAACTAACTATGGCTACACCTTC. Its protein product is CASSQLGTNYGYTF.

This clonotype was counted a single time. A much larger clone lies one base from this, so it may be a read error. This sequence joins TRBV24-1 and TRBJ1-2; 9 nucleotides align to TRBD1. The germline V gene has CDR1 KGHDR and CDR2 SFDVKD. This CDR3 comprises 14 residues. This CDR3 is CASSTQDRGYGHTF. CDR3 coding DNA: TGTGCCAGCAGCACTCAGGACAGGGGCTATGGCCACACCTTC.

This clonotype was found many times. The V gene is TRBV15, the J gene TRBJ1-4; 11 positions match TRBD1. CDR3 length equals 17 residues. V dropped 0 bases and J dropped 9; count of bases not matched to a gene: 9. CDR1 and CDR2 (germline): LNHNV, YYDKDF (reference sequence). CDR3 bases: TGTGCCACCAGCAGAGATCGCGCCGGGACAGGGGGGCAAAAACTGTTTTTT. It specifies CATSRDRAGTGGQKLFF.

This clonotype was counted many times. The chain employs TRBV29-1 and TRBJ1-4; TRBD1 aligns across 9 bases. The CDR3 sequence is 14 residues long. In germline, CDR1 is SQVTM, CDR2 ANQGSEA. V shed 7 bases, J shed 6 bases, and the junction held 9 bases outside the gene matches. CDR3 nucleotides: TGCAGCGGACTCCACGGGACAGGGTATGAAAAACTGTTTTTT. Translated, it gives CSGLHGTGYEKLFF.

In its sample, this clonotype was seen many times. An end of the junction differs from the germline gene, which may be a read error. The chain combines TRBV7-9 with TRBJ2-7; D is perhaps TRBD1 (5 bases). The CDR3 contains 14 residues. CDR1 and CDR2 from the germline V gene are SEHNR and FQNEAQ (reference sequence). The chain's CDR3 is CASSLGQGTYEQYF. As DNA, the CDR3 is TGCGCCAGCAGCTTGGGGCAGGGAACCTACGAGCAGTACTTC.

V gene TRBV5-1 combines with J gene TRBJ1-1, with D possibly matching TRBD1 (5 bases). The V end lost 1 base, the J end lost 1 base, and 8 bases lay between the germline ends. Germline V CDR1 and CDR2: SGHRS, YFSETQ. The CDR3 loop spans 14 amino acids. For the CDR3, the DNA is TGCGCCAGCAGCTTGCAGGGATCGAACACTGAAGCTTTCTTT. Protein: CASSLQGSNTEAFF.

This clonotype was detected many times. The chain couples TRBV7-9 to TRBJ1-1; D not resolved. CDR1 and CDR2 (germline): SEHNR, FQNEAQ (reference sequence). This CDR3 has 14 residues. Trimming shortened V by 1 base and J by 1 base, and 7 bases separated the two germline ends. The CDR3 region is CASSLVRGNTEAFF. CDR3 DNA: TGTGCCAGCAGCTTAGTTCGGGGGAACACTGAAGCTTTCTTT.

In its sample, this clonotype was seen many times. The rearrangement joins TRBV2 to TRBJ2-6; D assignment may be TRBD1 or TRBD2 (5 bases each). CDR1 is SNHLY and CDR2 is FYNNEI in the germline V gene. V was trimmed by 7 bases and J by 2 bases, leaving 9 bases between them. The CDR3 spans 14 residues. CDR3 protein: CASNRGPGANVLTF. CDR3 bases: TGTGCCAGCAATAGGGGACCTGGGGCCAACGTCCTGACTTTC.

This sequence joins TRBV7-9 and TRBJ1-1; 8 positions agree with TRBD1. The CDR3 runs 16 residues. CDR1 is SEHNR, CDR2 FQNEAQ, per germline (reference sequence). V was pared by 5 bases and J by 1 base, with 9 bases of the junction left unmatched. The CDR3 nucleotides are TGTGCCAGCAGCCCTTACCCGACAGGGGCGAACACTGAAGCTTTCTTT. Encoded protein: CASSPYPTGANTEAFF.

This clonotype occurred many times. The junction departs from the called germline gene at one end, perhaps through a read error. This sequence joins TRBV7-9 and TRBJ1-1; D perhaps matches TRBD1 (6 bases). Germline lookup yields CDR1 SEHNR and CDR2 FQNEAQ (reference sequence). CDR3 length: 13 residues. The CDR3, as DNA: TGTGCCAACAGCACCTCGGACAGAACTGAAGCTTTCTTT. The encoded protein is CANSTSDRTEAFF.

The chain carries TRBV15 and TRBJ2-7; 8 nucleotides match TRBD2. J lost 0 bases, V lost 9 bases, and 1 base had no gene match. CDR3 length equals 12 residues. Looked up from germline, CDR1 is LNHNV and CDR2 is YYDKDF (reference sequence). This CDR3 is CATSGASYEQYF. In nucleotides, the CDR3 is TGTGCCACTAGCGGGGCCTCCTACGAGCAGTACTTC.

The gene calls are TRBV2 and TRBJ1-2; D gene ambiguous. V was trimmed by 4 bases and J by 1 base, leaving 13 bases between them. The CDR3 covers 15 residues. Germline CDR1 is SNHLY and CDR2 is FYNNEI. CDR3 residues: CASSARVDGNYGYTF. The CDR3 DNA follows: TGTGCCAGCAGTGCTAGAGTCGACGGTAACTATGGCTACACCTTC.

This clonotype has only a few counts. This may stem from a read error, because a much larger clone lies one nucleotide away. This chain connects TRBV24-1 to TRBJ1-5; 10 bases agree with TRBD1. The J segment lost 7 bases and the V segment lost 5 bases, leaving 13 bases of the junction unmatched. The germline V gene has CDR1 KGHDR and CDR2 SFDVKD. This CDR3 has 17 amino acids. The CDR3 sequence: CATSGDETGTGDQPQHF. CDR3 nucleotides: TGTGCCACCAGTGGTGACGAAACCGGGACAGGGGACCAGCCCCAGCATTTT.

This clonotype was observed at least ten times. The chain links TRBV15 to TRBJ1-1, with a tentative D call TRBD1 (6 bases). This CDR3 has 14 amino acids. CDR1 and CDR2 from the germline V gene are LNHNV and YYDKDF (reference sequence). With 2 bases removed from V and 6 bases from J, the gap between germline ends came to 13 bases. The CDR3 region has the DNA TGTGCCACCAGCAGAAGTACAGGGAGGTCTGAAGCTTTCTTT. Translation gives CATSRSTGRSEAFF.

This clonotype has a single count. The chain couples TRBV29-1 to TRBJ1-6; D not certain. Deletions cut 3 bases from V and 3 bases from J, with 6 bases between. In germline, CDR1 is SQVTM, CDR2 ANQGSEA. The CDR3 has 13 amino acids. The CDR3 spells CSVDNGYNSPLHF. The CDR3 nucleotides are TGCAGCGTTGATAATGGCTATAATTCACCCCTCCACTTT.

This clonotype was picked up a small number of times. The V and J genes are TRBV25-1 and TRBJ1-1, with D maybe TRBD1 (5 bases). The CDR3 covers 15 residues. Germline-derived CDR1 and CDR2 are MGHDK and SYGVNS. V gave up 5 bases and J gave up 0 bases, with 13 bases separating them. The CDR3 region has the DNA TGTGCCAGCAGTTTAATCGGGACGGTGAACACTGAAGCTTTCTTT. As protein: CASSLIGTVNTEAFF. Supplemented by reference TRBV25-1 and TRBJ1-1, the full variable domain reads EADIYQTPRYLVIGTGKKITLECSQTMGHDKMYWYQQDPGMELHLIHYSYGVNSTEKGDLSSESTVSRIRTEHFPLTLESARPSHTSQYLCASSLIGTVNTEAFFGQGTRLTVV.

In DNA form, the CDR3 reads TGTGCCAGCAGCCCAACAGGGAATGAGCAGTTCTTC. This codes for CASSPTGNEQFF. V and J are TRBV7-8 and TRBJ2-1; maybe TRBD1 (6 bases). CDR1 SGHVS and CDR2 FQNEAQ come from the germline V gene. The CDR3 has 12 residues. With 5 bases removed from V and 7 bases from J, the gap between germline ends came to 9 bases.

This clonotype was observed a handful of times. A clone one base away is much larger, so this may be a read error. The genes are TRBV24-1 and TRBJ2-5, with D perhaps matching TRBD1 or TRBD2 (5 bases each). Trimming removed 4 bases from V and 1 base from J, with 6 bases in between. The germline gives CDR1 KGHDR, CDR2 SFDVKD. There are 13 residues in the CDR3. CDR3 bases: TGTGCCACCAGTGACGGGACCCAAGAGACCCAGTACTTC. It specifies CATSDGTQETQYF.

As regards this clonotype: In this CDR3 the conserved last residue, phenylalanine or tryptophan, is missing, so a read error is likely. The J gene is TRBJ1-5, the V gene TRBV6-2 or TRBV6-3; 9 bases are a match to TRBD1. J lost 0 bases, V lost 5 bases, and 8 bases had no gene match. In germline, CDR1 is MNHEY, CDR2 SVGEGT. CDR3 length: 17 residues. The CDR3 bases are TGTGCCAGCAGTCTACATGGACAGGGGAATAGCAATCAGCCCCAGCATCTT. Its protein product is CASSLHGQGNSNQPQHL.

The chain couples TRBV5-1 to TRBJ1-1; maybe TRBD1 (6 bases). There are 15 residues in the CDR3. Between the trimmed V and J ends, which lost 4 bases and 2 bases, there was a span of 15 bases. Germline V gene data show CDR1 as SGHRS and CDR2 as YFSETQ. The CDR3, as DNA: TGCGCCAGCAGCACCGCCCCGACAGGCAACACTGAAGCTTTCTTT. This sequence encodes CASSTAPTGNTEAFF.

CDR3: CASEGGMSNQPQHF. The CDR3 DNA sequence: TGTGCTAGTGAGGGTGGAATGAGCAATCAGCCCCAGCATTTT. This chain connects TRBV12-5 to TRBJ1-5; D is undetermined. V lost 7 bases and J 1 base, leaving 11 bases between the germline ends. The length of the CDR3 is 14 residues. CDR1 is LGHNT, CDR2 FRNRAP, per germline. Looking up the rest from reference TRBV12-5 and TRBJ1-5 gives the full variable domain: DARVTQTPRHKVTEMGQEVTMRCQPILGHNTVFWYRQTMMQGLELLAYFRNRAPLDDSGMPKDRFSAEMPDATLATLKIQPSEPRDSAVYFCASEGGMSNQPQHFGDGTRLSIL.

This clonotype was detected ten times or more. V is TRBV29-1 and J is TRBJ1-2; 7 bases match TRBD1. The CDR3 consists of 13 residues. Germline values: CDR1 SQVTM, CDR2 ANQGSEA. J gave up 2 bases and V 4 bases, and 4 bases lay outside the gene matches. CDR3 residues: CSVVNRGNYGYTF. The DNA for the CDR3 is TGCAGCGTTGTTAACAGGGGCAACTATGGCTACACCTTC.

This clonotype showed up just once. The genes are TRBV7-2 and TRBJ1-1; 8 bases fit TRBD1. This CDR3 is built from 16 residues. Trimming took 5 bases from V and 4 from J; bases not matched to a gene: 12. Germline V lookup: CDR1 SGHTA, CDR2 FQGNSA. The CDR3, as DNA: TGTGCCAGCAGCGCTCTCCGGACAGGGTCGGGCACTGAAGCTTTCTTT. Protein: CASSALRTGSGTEAFF.

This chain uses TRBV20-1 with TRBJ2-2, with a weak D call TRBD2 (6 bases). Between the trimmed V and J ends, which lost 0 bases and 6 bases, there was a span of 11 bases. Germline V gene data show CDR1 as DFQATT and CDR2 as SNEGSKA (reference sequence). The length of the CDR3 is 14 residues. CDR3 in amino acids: CSARDGTSSGELFF. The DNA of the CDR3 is TGCAGTGCTAGAGATGGGACTTCGTCCGGGGAGCTGTTTTTT.

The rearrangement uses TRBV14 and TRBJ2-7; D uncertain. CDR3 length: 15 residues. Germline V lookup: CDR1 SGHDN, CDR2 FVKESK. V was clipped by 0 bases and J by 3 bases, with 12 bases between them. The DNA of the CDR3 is TGTGCCAGCAGCCAAGAGGGGATCCTCGACTACGAGCAGTACTTC. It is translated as CASSQEGILDYEQYF.

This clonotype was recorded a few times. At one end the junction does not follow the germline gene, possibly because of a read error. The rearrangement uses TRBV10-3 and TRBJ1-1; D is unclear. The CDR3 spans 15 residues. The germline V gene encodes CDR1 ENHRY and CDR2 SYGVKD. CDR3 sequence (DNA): TGTGCCACCAGTGATAGTACGGGAGGGCGGACTGAAGCTTTCTTT. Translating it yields CATSDSTGGRTEAFF.

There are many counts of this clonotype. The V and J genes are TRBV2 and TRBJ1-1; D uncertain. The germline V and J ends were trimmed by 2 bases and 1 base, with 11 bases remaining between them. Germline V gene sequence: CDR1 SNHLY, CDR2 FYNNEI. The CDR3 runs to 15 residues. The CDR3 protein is CASSEILGANTEAFF. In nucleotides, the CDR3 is TGTGCCAGCAGTGAAATTTTAGGAGCGAACACTGAAGCTTTCTTT.

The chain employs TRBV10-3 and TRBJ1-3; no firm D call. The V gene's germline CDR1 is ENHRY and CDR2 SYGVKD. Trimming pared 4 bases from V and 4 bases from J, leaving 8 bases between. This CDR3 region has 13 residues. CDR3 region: CAISGLRGNTIYF. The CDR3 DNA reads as TGTGCCATCAGTGGACTGAGAGGAAACACCATATATTTT.

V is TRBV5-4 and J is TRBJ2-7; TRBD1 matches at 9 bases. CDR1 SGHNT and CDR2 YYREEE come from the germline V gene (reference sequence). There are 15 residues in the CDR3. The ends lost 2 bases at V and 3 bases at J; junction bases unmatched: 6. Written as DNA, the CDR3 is TGTGCCAGCAGCTTAGGGACAGGGACCTTCTACGAGCAGTACTTC. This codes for CASSLGTGTFYEQYF.

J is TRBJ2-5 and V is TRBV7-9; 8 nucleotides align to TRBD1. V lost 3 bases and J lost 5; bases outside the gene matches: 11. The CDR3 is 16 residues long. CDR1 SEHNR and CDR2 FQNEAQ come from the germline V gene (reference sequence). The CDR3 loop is CASSLTGDGSIETQYF. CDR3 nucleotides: TGTGCCAGCAGCTTGACAGGGGATGGCTCCATTGAGACCCAGTACTTC.